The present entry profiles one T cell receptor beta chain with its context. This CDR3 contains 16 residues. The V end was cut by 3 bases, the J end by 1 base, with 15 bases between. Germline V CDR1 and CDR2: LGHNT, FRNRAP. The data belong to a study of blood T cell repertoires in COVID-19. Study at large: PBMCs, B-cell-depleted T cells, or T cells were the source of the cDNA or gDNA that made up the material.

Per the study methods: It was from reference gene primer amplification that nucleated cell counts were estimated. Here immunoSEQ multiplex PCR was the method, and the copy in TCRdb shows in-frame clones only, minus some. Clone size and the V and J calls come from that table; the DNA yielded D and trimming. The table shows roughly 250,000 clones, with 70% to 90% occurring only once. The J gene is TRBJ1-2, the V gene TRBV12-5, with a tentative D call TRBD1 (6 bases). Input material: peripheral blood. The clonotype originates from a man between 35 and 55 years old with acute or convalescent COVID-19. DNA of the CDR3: TGTGCTAGTGGTTTAGCACAGGGAGCCGTTAACTATGGCTACACCTTC. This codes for CASGLAQGAVNYGYTF.